This T cell receptor (beta chain) is drawn from a study of immune evolution from preneoplasia to lung adenocarcinoma. Notes on the study in general: Normal lung had highest clonality; later lesions appeared denser, more diverse. Top clone share appeared to fall from AAH through AIS, MIA, adenocarcinoma.

Using immunoSEQ multiplex PCR, the repertoire was profiled, and TCRdb retains in-frame clones only, with some absent. This sample has around 4,000 clones, with 70% to 90% found just once. A remark on this clone: Antigen specificity is unknown.

This CDR3 has 11 residues. The germline V and J ends were trimmed by 5 bases and 5 bases, with 9 bases remaining between them. The germline gives CDR1 DFQATT, CDR2 SNEGSKA (reference sequence). This chain joins TRBV20-1 and TRBJ1-2; D ambiguous. The receptor was derived from an older donor with lung adenocarcinoma. Sequenced material: FFPE minimally invasive lung adenocarcinoma tissue. The CDR3 bases are TGCAGTGCTTCTCAGGCTTATGGCTACACCTTC. Translated, it gives CSASQAYGYTF.